This TCR beta chain came from a study of CD8+ T cells in alopecia areata. Sorting from PBMCs produced CD4+ and CD8+ T cells. It was cDNA, reverse transcribed from extracted RNA, that served as the sequencing template. Method: immunoSEQ multiplex PCR; TCRdb's copy keeps in-frame clones and lacks some. This table has 61,000 or so clones, around 96% appearing once. The germline CDR1 and CDR2 sequences are SGHRS and YFSETQ. The CDR3 runs 15 residues. The germline V and J ends were trimmed by 2 bases and 2 bases, with 11 bases remaining between them. This TCR derives from a human donor with alopecia areata. The J gene is TRBJ2-1, the V gene TRBV5-1, with D uncertain. Sequencing was performed on CD8+ T cells sorted from blood, taken at week 0. CDR3 coding DNA: TGCGCCAGCAGCTTTGGTGGGATCCCCTACAATGAGCAGTTCTTC. Translating gives CASSFGGIPYNEQFF.